The 11 T cell receptor beta chains presented below share a single source sample, sequenced in a study of T cells in Graves' hyperthyroidism and ophthalmopathy. The CDR3 regions of TCR beta were amplified from RNA transcripts. Using the HTBI primer set, a first-round RT-PCR was run on the TCR CDR3. Each CDR3 protein gets one entry after TCRdb re-called the multiplex PCR reads with MiXCR. Among over 200,000 distinct CDR3 sequences listed, about a sixth were seen once. Sequencing input: blood. These receptors were collected from a man between 40 and 49 years old with Graves' hyperthyroidism.

This clonotype was picked up a small number of times. The gene calls are TRBV6-1 and TRBJ1-4, with no clear D. V dropped 3 bases and J dropped 4 bases, with 12 bases sitting between them. The CDR3 sequence is 15 residues long. The V gene's germline CDR1 is MNHNS and CDR2 SASEGT. This CDR3 reads CASSDGEGVNEKLFF. The DNA for the CDR3 is TGTGCCAGCAGTGACGGGGAGGGTGTTAATGAAAAACTGTTTTTT.

This clonotype was counted ten times or more. The rearrangement joins TRBV10-3 to TRBJ2-3; 11 bases match TRBD2. This CDR3 spans 16 amino acids. CDR1 and CDR2 (germline): ENHRY, SYGVKD. Losses at the gene ends were 10 bases for V and 2 bases for J; bases not matched to a gene: 11. The CDR3 DNA reads as TGTGCCACTACTTCGATTAGCGGGGGGGTCACAGATACGCAGTATTTT. Translation gives CATTSISGGVTDTQYF.

This clonotype was seen a few times. V gene TRBV20-1 combines with J gene TRBJ1-4; TRBD1 agrees at 10 bases. The V gene end was trimmed by 6 bases and the J gene end by 3 bases; junction bases not matched to a gene: 10. CDR3 length: 16 residues. Germline loops: CDR1 DFQATT, CDR2 SNEGSKA (reference sequence). The CDR3 DNA reads as TGCAGTGCAGGGACGGGACAGGGGAGGGCTAATGAAAAACTGTTTTTT. Protein product: CSAGTGQGRANEKLFF.

This clonotype has ten or more counts. The chain has TRBV18 and TRBJ2-5, with D perhaps matching TRBD2 (5 bases). This CDR3 is 14 amino acids long. Germline lookup yields CDR1 KGHSH and CDR2 LQKENI. The V gene lost 1 base and the J gene lost 2 bases, with 8 bases spanning the gap. This CDR3 reads CASSPLREQETQYF. For the CDR3, the DNA is TGTGCCAGCTCACCACTGAGGGAGCAAGAGACCCAGTACTTC.

This clonotype was counted only a few times. The V gene is TRBV19, the J gene TRBJ1-1, with D hard to call. The CDR3 extends over 13 amino acids. Germline CDR1 LNHDA, CDR2 SQIVND (reference sequence). Trimming shortened V by 5 bases and J by 6 bases, and 13 bases separated the two germline ends. CDR3 bases: TGTGCCAGTAGTGTCTCTGGGGTCTCTGAAGCTTTCTTT. Amino acid sequence: CASSVSGVSEAFF.

This chain joins TRBV9 and TRBJ1-2; D call uncertain. The CDR3 loop spans 15 amino acids. Between the trimmed V and J ends, which lost 0 bases and 0 bases, there was a span of 9 bases. CDR1 is SGDLS and CDR2 is YYNGEE in the germline V gene. The CDR3 spells CASSVDDGPNYGYTF. CDR3 bases: TGTGCCAGCAGCGTAGATGACGGACCTAACTATGGCTACACCTTC.

This clonotype was seen ten or more times. The CDR3 nucleotides are TGTGCCAGCAGGGATGGTGAGCAGTTCTTC. It codes for CASRDGEQFF. The chain recombines TRBV2 with TRBJ2-1; D not certain. The germline V gene encodes CDR1 SNHLY and CDR2 FYNNEI. Trimming cost V 6 bases and J 9 bases, with 6 bases left between them. This CDR3 contains 10 residues.

This chain links TRBV6-1 with TRBJ2-5; D may be TRBD1 (6 bases). Germline V gene sequence: CDR1 MNHNS, CDR2 SASEGT. The CDR3 is 17 residues long. Trimming shortened V by 7 bases and J by 4 bases, and 25 bases separated the two germline ends. CDR3 bases: TGTGCCAGCACCCCTGCATCCGGGACACTTTCCCGAGAGACCCAGTACTTC. Translated: CASTPASGTLSRETQYF.

This clonotype was counted between two and nine times. The chain recombines TRBV6-1 with TRBJ1-5, with D maybe TRBD1 (5 bases). V lost 3 bases, J lost 4 bases, and 13 bases lay in between. Germline V gives CDR1 MNHNS, CDR2 SASEGT. The CDR3 runs 15 residues. In nucleotides, the CDR3 is TGTGCCAGCAGTGAGTCTCCGGGACTTAATCAGCCCCAGCATTTT. Protein sequence: CASSESPGLNQPQHF.

This clonotype was seen a few times. The chain has TRBV6-1 and TRBJ2-5; TRBD1 is a possible D gene (5 bases). Trimming pared 6 bases from V and 2 bases from J, leaving 13 bases between. This CDR3 comprises 14 residues. In germline, CDR1 is MNHNS, CDR2 SASEGT. CDR3 loop: CASSHFRGQETQYF. CDR3 nucleotide sequence: TGTGCCAGCAGCCACTTTAGGGGTCAAGAGACCCAGTACTTC.

The chain links TRBV4-3 to TRBJ1-4, with TRBD1 as a possible D gene (5 bases). CDR3 size: 14 residues. The V end lost 4 bases, the J end lost 11 bases, and 17 bases lay between the germline ends. CDR1 and CDR2 (germline): LGHNA, YSLEER. The CDR3 is CASSPRVDSGKLFF. The DNA of the CDR3 is TGCGCCAGCAGCCCCAGGGTGGACTCGGGTAAACTGTTTTTT.